The clone carrying this T cell receptor (beta chain) was found a few times. Its antigen remains unidentified. The data derive from a study of molecular identifiers for immune sequencing clone quantification. The CDR3 totals 14 residues. V dropped 6 bases and J dropped 3; count of bases not matched to a gene: 4. The study's findings and limits: Clones that exceeded 20 RNA copies held over 99% of effector molecules, yet under 1% in naive cells.

Preparation of the bulk TCR libraries relied on previously described methods and listed TCR primers. TCRdb fed the PCR reads into MiXCR, producing one record per CDR3 protein. The sample carries about 320,000 distinct CDR3 sequences, around 21% recorded once. CD8+CD4-CCR7+CD45RA+ sorting gave the naive CD8 T cells. This clonotype was sampled from a human donor in good health. Some libraries in this study had Jurkat cell RNA spiked in. The gene calls are TRBV12-3 or TRBV12-4 and TRBJ1-1; TRBD1 matches at 10 bases. Sequencing input: naive CD8+ T cells from blood, with Jurkat cell RNA spiked in. Subset in this sample: FACS-sorted CD8+CD4-CCR7+CD45RA+ naive T cells. CDR3 coding DNA: TGTGCCAGCAGACAGGGACAGGGGCACACTGAAGCTTTCTTT. This codes for CASRQGQGHTEAFF.